These T cell receptor beta chains were read from a single sample in a study of blood T cell repertoires in COVID-19. TCRdb's copy holds only in-frame clones and misses some; the assay was immunoSEQ multiplex PCR. The table shows about 480,000 clones, with 88% occurring only once. Specimen: PBMCs or T cells enriched from blood (not recorded which). The receptors were sampled from a middle-aged woman who had recovered from COVID-19. Both conserved end residues are part of each CDR3. D genes are given only for firm matches. A row's size may be missing; if present it is once, few, many or a size class.

abundance	d_gene	v_gene	j_gene	CDR3aa	CDR3nt
-	-	TRBV10-3	TRBJ1-2	CAISEDSSGYTF	TGTGCCATCAGTGAGGATTCGAGTGGCTACACCTTC
-	-	TRBV4-3	TRBJ1-2	CASSQDSSYGYTF	TGCGCCAGCAGCCAAGATTCTAGCTATGGCTACACCTTC
-	TRBD1	TRBV7-2	TRBJ1-2	CASSFGQGVNGYTF	TGTGCCAGCAGCTTTGGACAGGGAGTTAATGGCTACACCTTC
-	TRBD2	TRBV28	TRBJ2-1	CASSGLAGGRSSYNEQFF	TGTGCCAGCAGCGGACTAGCGGGAGGGAGGAGCTCCTACAATGAGCAGTTCTTC
-	TRBD2	TRBV6-5	TRBJ2-2	CASSPGLAGGAELFF	TGTGCCAGCAGTCCTGGACTAGCGGGAGGCGCTGAGCTGTTTTTT
-	-	TRBV3-1/TRBV3-2	TRBJ2-1	CASSRTGSPNEQFF	TGTGCCAGCAGTCGGACCGGGAGCCCCAATGAGCAGTTCTTC
-	TRBD1	TRBV6-6	TRBJ2-7	CASSRGGDRASSVWYEQYF	TGTGCCAGCAGTCGTGGTGGGGACAGGGCATCGTCGGTTTGGTACGAGCAGTACTTC
-	TRBD1	TRBV6-2/TRBV6-3	TRBJ2-5	CASSYKGQGAVETQYF	TGTGCCAGCAGTTACAAGGGACAGGGGGCGGTGGAGACCCAGTACTTC
-	TRBD2	TRBV5-5	TRBJ2-7	CASSPRLAEGSYEQYF	TGTGCCAGCAGCCCCAGACTAGCGGAGGGCTCCTACGAGCAGTACTTC
-	-	TRBV5-4	TRBJ1-2	CASSLNTVNYGYTF	TGTGCCAGCAGCTTGAACACCGTCAACTATGGCTACACCTTC
-	TRBD1	TRBV5-1	TRBJ1-1	CASSPGTGNTEAFF	TGCGCCAGCAGCCCCGGGACAGGGAACACTGAAGCTTTCTTT
-	-	TRBV3-1/TRBV3-2	TRBJ2-1	CASSQDSVGRNEQFF	TGTGCCAGCAGCCAAGATAGTGTCGGCAGGAATGAGCAGTTCTTC
once	-	TRBV9	TRBJ2-1	CASSVDPRRSYNEQFF	TGTGCCAGCAGCGTAGACCCACGGAGGTCCTACAATGAGCAGTTCTTC
-	TRBD1	TRBV27	TRBJ2-2	CASIHLPVGTGDTGELFF	TGTGCCAGCATCCACCTCCCCGTGGGGACAGGGGACACCGGGGAGCTGTTTTTT
-	-	TRBV19	TRBJ1-5	CASSAQGQTNQPQHF	TGTGCCAGTAGTGCACAAGGACAGACCAATCAGCCCCAGCATTTT
once	TRBD1	TRBV7-9	TRBJ1-5	CASSSGGQGRNQPQHF	TGTGCCAGCAGCTCCGGCGGACAGGGGAGGAATCAGCCCCAGCATTTT
once	-	TRBV3-1/TRBV3-2	TRBJ2-7	CASSQRGYEQYF	TGTGCCAGCAGCCAACGGGGATACGAGCAGTACTTC
-	TRBD2	TRBV7-8	TRBJ2-3	CASSLRLAGVTDTQYF	TGTGCCAGCAGCCTAAGACTAGCGGGAGTAACAGATACGCAGTATTTT
-	TRBD2	TRBV6-6	TRBJ2-3	CASSLTSGQLGTQYF	TGTGCCAGCAGTTTGACTAGCGGGCAATTGGGTACGCAGTATTTT
-	-	TRBV6-5	TRBJ2-2	CASTLPSQGTGELFF	TGTGCCAGCACACTCCCCTCCCAGGGGACCGGGGAGCTGTTTTTT
-	TRBD1	TRBV18	TRBJ1-1	CASSPPTGGGSFF	TGTGCCAGCTCACCTCCGACAGGGGGCGGGAGTTTCTTT
once	-	TRBV7-2	TRBJ2-2	CASSLGPEHTGELFF	TGTGCCAGCAGCTTAGGTCCAGAACACACCGGGGAGCTGTTTTTT
-	-	TRBV18	TRBJ1-2	CASSPPQVHYGYTF	TGTGCCAGCTCACCACCGCAGGTACACTATGGCTACACCTTC
-	TRBD1	TRBV6-2/TRBV6-3	TRBJ2-7	CASSYSLKRPGQITYEQYF	TGTGCCAGCAGTTACAGTTTAAAACGACCGGGACAGATTACCTACGAGCAGTACTTC
-	-	TRBV19	TRBJ2-1	CASTSTRSNEQFF	TGTGCCAGTACTTCGACTAGGTCCAATGAGCAGTTCTTC
-	-	TRBV5-4	TRBJ1-1	CASSHRDTEAFF	TGTGCCAGCAGCCACCGGGACACTGAAGCTTTCTTT
-	-	TRBV4-3	TRBJ2-7	CASSQELEDEQYF	TGCGCCAGCAGCCAAGAGTTGGAGGACGAGCAGTACTTC
-	-	TRBV12-5	TRBJ1-6	CASGLGRDTGIGYSSPLHF	TGTGCTAGTGGTTTGGGAAGAGACACCGGGATAGGGTATAGTTCACCCCTCCACTTT
-	TRBD1	TRBV18	TRBJ1-1	CASSPGTGAHAFF	TGTGCCAGCTCACCAGGGACAGGGGCGCATGCTTTCTTT
-	TRBD1	TRBV2	TRBJ2-1	CASSGDSHEQFF	TGTGCCAGCAGTGGGGACAGTCATGAGCAGTTCTTC
-	-	TRBV19	TRBJ1-1	CASILRGTEAFF	TGTGCCAGTATCCTCAGGGGAACTGAAGCTTTCTTT
once	TRBD1	TRBV6-5	TRBJ1-2	CASRDRGRQGYTF	TGTGCCAGCAGGGACAGGGGGCGGCAGGGCTACACCTTC
-	-	TRBV19	TRBJ1-2	CATTVGFQVTGGYTF	TGTGCCACCACCGTTGGATTTCAGGTGACGGGAGGCTACACCTTC
-	-	TRBV4-1	TRBJ2-5	CASSQDLVDYLYQETQYF	TGCGCCAGCAGCCAAGATCTTGTAGATTACCTGTACCAAGAGACCCAGTACTTC
-	TRBD1	TRBV9	TRBJ2-3	CASSPRTGTDTQYF	TGTGCCAGCAGCCCCCGGACAGGGACAGATACGCAGTATTTT
-	-	TRBV29-1	TRBJ2-3	CSVLLGATDTQYF	TGCAGCGTTCTTCTGGGGGCCACAGATACGCAGTATTTT
-	-	TRBV2	TRBJ1-2	CASSEKAQVGYTF	TGTGCCAGCAGTGAAAAGGCTCAGGTGGGCTACACCTTC
-	-	TRBV4-2	TRBJ1-2	CASSQAQGSQGYGYTF	TGTGCCAGCAGCCAAGCACAGGGATCGCAAGGCTATGGCTACACCTTC
-	TRBD2	TRBV30	TRBJ2-1	CAWSVHLAGENEQFF	TGTGCCTGGAGTGTACATCTAGCGGGAGAAAATGAGCAGTTCTTC
-	-	TRBV27	TRBJ1-1	CASSFRGLGSRGYTEAFF	TGTGCCAGCAGTTTTAGGGGCCTGGGCTCGAGGGGGTACACTGAAGCTTTCTTT
-	TRBD2	TRBV5-4	TRBJ2-7	CASSQGLAVYEQYF	TGTGCCAGCAGCCAAGGACTAGCGGTATACGAGCAGTACTTC
-	TRBD1	TRBV27	TRBJ2-3	CASRPGQGRTDTQYF	TGTGCCAGCAGGCCGGGACAGGGGAGGACAGATACGCAGTATTTT
-	-	TRBV5-8	TRBJ2-6	CASSLPWGAKSSGANVLTF	TGTGCCAGCAGCTTACCCTGGGGAGCGAAAAGCTCTGGGGCCAACGTCCTGACTTTC
-	-	TRBV7-2	TRBJ2-5	CASSFDRYQETQYF	TGTGCCAGCAGCTTCGACAGATATCAAGAGACCCAGTACTTC
few	-	TRBV10-3	TRBJ1-2	CAISESMSAAGLTGGYTF	TGTGCCATCAGTGAGTCGATGTCGGCGGCCGGGTTAACGGGTGGCTACACCTTC
-	-	TRBV9	TRBJ2-3	CASSVATPQDTQYF	TGTGCCAGCAGCGTAGCTACCCCCCAAGATACGCAGTATTTT
-	-	TRBV7-9	TRBJ2-2	CATLGDFTHFTGELFF	TGTGCCACCTTAGGAGATTTTACACATTTCACCGGGGAGCTGTTTTTT